The 14 T cell receptor beta chains presented below share a single source sample, sequenced in a study of beta chain features in type 1 diabetes. Every isolated RNA sample was fully reverse transcribed, so sequencing captured expressed TCRB transcripts. Assay: immunoSEQ multiplex PCR; the TCRdb copy retains only in-frame clones and omits some. The sample includes a few hundred thousand clones, 30% seen only once; the top ten take around 0.065%. The sequenced material came from naive CD4+ T cells from blood. These receptors were obtained from a young man in good health.

The CDR3 protein is CAISDRTGSSYEQYF. In DNA, the CDR3 is TGTGCCATCAGTGACCGGACAGGGAGCTCCTACGAGCAGTACTTC. J is TRBJ2-7 and V is TRBV10-3, with 8 bases identical to TRBD1. Trimming removed 3 bases from V and 0 bases from J; junction bases left unmatched: 4. The CDR3 spans 15 residues. Germline CDR1 reads ENHRY; CDR2 reads SYGVKD.

This chain joins TRBV7-2 and TRBJ2-7, with D hard to call. The CDR3 contains 15 residues. V dropped 1 base and J dropped 2 bases, with 12 bases sitting between them. Germline CDR1 is SGHTA and CDR2 is FQGNSA. CDR3 amino acids: CASSLGASATYEQYF. CDR3 DNA: TGTGCCAGCAGCTTAGGGGCCAGCGCCACCTACGAGCAGTACTTC.

The V gene is TRBV7-2, the J gene TRBJ2-7, with D unresolved. The germline gives CDR1 SGHTA, CDR2 FQGNSA. V lost 1 base and J 5 bases, leaving 6 bases between the germline ends. The length of the CDR3 is 12 residues. In DNA, the CDR3 is TGTGCCAGCAGCTTAGGGGTGGACGAGCAGTACTTC. It specifies CASSLGVDEQYF.

This clone was recorded a few times. The V call is TRBV9, the J call TRBJ1-5, with 7 bases that match TRBD1. Germline CDR1 is SGDLS and CDR2 is YYNGEE. This CDR3 comprises 14 residues. Losses at the gene ends were 2 bases for V and 6 bases for J; bases not matched to a gene: 5. The CDR3 region has the DNA TGTGCCAGCAGCGTCGACAGGGAGGGTCAGCCCCAGCATTTT. It specifies CASSVDREGQPQHF.

V gene TRBV4-3 combines with J gene TRBJ2-7; 9 bases agree with TRBD1. Germline CDR1 LGHNA, CDR2 YSLEER. This CDR3 has 14 residues. V was pared by 3 bases and J by 2 bases, with 2 bases of the junction left unmatched. CDR3 nucleotide sequence: TGCGCCAGCAGCCAGAGACAGGGGGCCTACGAGCAGTACTTC. It translates to CASSQRQGAYEQYF.

This clone occurred a few times. This chain connects TRBV30 to TRBJ2-3; D not resolved. This CDR3 has 13 residues. Trimming removed 5 bases at V and 4 bases at J, with 13 bases between. CDR1 and CDR2 (germline): GTSNPN, SVGIG (reference sequence). CDR3 DNA: TGTGCCTGGGGCGCTAATATGGCAGATACGCAGTATTTT. The encoded protein is CAWGANMADTQYF.

The chain uses TRBV29-1 and TRBJ2-1; D could derive from TRBD1 or TRBD2 (5 bases each). The V and J ends lost 4 bases and 7 bases respectively, with 8 bases between them. The CDR3 is made up of 11 amino acids. Germline V gene lookup returns CDR1 SQVTM and CDR2 ANQGSEA. CDR3 amino acids: CSVARENEQFF. As DNA, the CDR3 is TGCAGCGTTGCCAGGGAGAATGAGCAGTTCTTC.

This clone was seen more than once but under ten times. For the CDR3, the DNA is TGTGCCAGCAGGGATAGCGGGTACGAGCAGTACTTC. Translating it yields CASRDSGYEQYF. The V and J genes are TRBV6-6 and TRBJ2-7; 7 bases align to TRBD2. The germline CDR1 and CDR2 sequences are MNHNY and SVGAGI (reference sequence). Trimming at V came to 6 bases and at J to 4 bases, leaving 3 bases not matched to a gene. This CDR3 has 12 residues.

The chain couples TRBV7-3 to TRBJ2-1; D is undetermined. Trimming removed 4 bases at V and 5 bases at J, with 6 bases between. The germline CDR1 and CDR2 sequences are SGHTA and FQGTGA. CDR3 length: 12 residues. CDR3 loop: CASSSRDNEQFF. The DNA for the CDR3 is TGTGCCAGCAGCTCCCGGGACAATGAGCAGTTCTTC.

The CDR3 region is CASSRLGQAVDEQFF. CDR3 in DNA: TGTGCCAGCAGTCGCCTAGGACAGGCGGTCGATGAGCAGTTCTTC. This chain connects TRBV7-9 to TRBJ2-1, with TRBD1 matching over 7 bases. Germline V gives CDR1 SEHNR, CDR2 FQNEAQ (reference sequence). Trimming took 6 bases from V and 8 from J; bases not matched to a gene: 13. This CDR3 is built from 15 residues. Variable domain in full (rest from reference TRBV7-9 and TRBJ2-1): DTGVSQNPRHKITKRGQNVTFRCDPISEHNRLYWYRQTLGQGPEFLTYFQNEAQLEKSRLLSDRFSAERPKGSFSTLEIQRTEQGDSAMYLCASSRLGQAVDEQFFGPGTRLTVL.

A remark on this clone: Other DNA sequences of this sample code for an identical CDR3. This sequence joins TRBV2 and TRBJ1-2; D unclear. Germline V gene lookup returns CDR1 SNHLY and CDR2 FYNNEI. Trimming cost V 7 bases and J 4 bases, with 4 bases left between them. This CDR3 has 10 amino acids. CDR3 loop: CASTSYGYTF. The CDR3 coding sequence is TGTGCCAGCACGAGCTATGGCTACACCTTC.

This clone has only a few counts. V usage is TRBV28 and J usage is TRBJ2-4; D is perhaps TRBD2 (6 bases). The CDR3 is made up of 13 amino acids. Looked up from germline, CDR1 is MDHEN and CDR2 is SYDVKM. The V end lost 2 bases, the J end lost 9 bases, and 11 bases lay between the germline ends. The CDR3 loop is CASSLERGSIQYF. The CDR3 DNA follows: TGTGCCAGCAGTTTAGAACGGGGGAGCATTCAGTACTTC.

In its sample, this clone was seen a few times. The V gene is TRBV29-1, the J gene TRBJ2-5; D ambiguous. V was trimmed by 4 bases and J by 5 bases, leaving 17 bases between them. Germline CDR1 reads SQVTM; CDR2 reads ANQGSEA. The CDR3 extends over 14 amino acids. The CDR3 nucleotides are TGCAGCGTTGCCGGGCAGCCGGCTCACGAGACCCAGTACTTC. It is translated as CSVAGQPAHETQYF.

The CDR3 spells CAWSVHWGGSVSRGTDTQYF. DNA for the CDR3: TGTGCCTGGAGTGTACACTGGGGCGGGAGTGTATCACGGGGCACAGATACGCAGTATTTT. V is TRBV30 and J is TRBJ2-3; 7 positions agree with TRBD2. The CDR3 is 20 amino acids. CDR1 and CDR2 from the germline V gene are GTSNPN and SVGIG (reference sequence). With 0 bases clipped from V and 1 base from J, the junction kept 19 bases outside the gene matches.